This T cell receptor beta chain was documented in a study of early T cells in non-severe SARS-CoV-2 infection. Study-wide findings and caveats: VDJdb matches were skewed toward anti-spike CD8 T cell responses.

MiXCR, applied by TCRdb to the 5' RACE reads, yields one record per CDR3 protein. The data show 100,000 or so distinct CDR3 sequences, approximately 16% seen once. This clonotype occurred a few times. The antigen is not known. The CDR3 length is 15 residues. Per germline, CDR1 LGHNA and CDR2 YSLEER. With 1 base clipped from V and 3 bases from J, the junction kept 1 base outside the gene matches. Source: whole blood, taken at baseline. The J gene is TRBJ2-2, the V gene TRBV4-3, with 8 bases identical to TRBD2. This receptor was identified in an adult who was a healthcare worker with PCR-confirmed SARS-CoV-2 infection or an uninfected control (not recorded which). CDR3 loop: CASSQGREDTGELFF. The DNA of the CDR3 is TGCGCCAGCAGCCAAGGGCGGGAGGACACCGGGGAGCTGTTTTTT.